These 17 T cell receptor beta chains were all obtained from the same sample, sequenced in a study of CD4 T cells in relation to SARS-CoV-2 and coronaviruses. Generated by immunoSEQ multiplex PCR, the TCRdb table keeps only in-frame clones and is missing some. The sample lists approximately 18,000 clones, roughly 80% occurring once. Their antigens are not known. CD4+ T cells from unexposed donors were obtained before the COVID-19 pandemic (2011-2018). The cells were cultured for around ten days before CD4+ T cells were isolated. The sequencing input was CD4+ T cells from PBMCs, cultured in vitro. Every receptor here comes from a human donor in good health.

This clone has just one count. The chain employs TRBV6-4 and TRBJ2-1; TRBD2 matches at 7 bases. Losses at the gene ends were 6 bases for V and 4 bases for J; bases not matched to a gene: 9. The CDR3 length is 15 residues. Per the germline V gene, CDR1 is MRHNA and CDR2 is SNTAGT. The CDR3 loop reads CASSSQAGEYNEQFF. DNA for the CDR3: TGTGCCAGCAGCTCTCAGGCGGGAGAATACAATGAGCAGTTCTTC.

The CDR3 here is CASSKWKGRETQYF. The CDR3 nucleotides are TGCGCCAGCAGTAAGTGGAAGGGCCGGGAGACCCAGTACTTC. The V call is TRBV10-1, the J call TRBJ2-5; D is unclear. CDR3 length: 14 residues. V was shortened by 5 bases and J by 5 bases, with 15 bases between the two germline ends. Germline V lookup: CDR1 WNHNN, CDR2 SYGVQD (reference sequence).

The chain has TRBV14 and TRBJ1-6; TRBD1 agrees at 7 bases. Germline V CDR1 and CDR2: SGHDN, FVKESK. Unmatched junction bases numbered 6, after V lost 2 bases and J lost 11 bases. This CDR3 is 14 amino acids long. This chain's CDR3 is CASSQQQGRTPLHF. CDR3 coding DNA: TGTGCCAGCAGCCAACAACAGGGGAGAACACCCCTCCACTTT.

The chain has TRBV2 and TRBJ2-1; TRBD2 matches 12 bases. There are 16 residues in the CDR3. The J segment lost 3 bases and the V segment lost 3 bases, leaving 3 bases of the junction unmatched. CDR1 is SNHLY, CDR2 FYNNEI, per germline. CDR3: CASSEWTSGIYNEQFF. Written as DNA, the CDR3 is TGTGCCAGCAGTGAGTGGACTAGCGGGATCTACAATGAGCAGTTCTTC.

The V gene is TRBV5-5, the J gene TRBJ2-6; 8 nucleotides align to TRBD1. Germline CDR1 SGHKS, CDR2 YYEKEE (reference sequence). CDR3 size: 17 residues. Trimming removed 5 bases from V and 0 bases from J; junction bases left unmatched: 7. The CDR3 DNA is TGTGCCAGCAGGGGACAGGCGATACCCTCTGGGGCCAACGTCCTGACTTTC. Protein: CASRGQAIPSGANVLTF.

The V call is TRBV3-1 (or the pseudogene TRBV3-2), the J call TRBJ2-4; D is unclear. The CDR3 spans 16 residues. V was trimmed by 1 base and J by 1 base, leaving 11 bases between them. Germline V gene sequence: CDR1 LGHDT, CDR2 YNNKEL (reference sequence). CDR3 sequence (DNA): TGTGCCAGCAGCCAAGCGAGAAACGATGCCAAAAACATTCAGTACTTC. Translated, it gives CASSQARNDAKNIQYF.

This clone was found a few times. The chain's CDR3 is CASSWGPQETQYF. In DNA form, the CDR3 reads TGCGCCAGCAGCTGGGGGCCACAAGAGACCCAGTACTTC. The chain combines TRBV5-1 with TRBJ2-5; tentative D call: TRBD1 (6 bases). The germline V gene has CDR1 SGHRS and CDR2 YFSETQ. This CDR3 comprises 13 residues. V lost 3 bases and J lost 2, with 8 bases in between.

This chain uses TRBV10-3 with TRBJ2-6; D is perhaps TRBD2 (5 bases). The CDR3 sequence is 16 residues long. The germline CDR1 and CDR2 sequences are ENHRY and SYGVKD. Trimming left V 7 bases short and J 0 bases short, with 13 bases between. The CDR3 DNA is TGTGCCATCAACCCCGGACTGTCCTCTGGGGCCAACGTCCTGACTTTC. It codes for CAINPGLSSGANVLTF.

The chain employs TRBV11-2 and TRBJ2-7; possible D gene TRBD1, 6 bases. Germline V gene data show CDR1 as SGHAT and CDR2 as FQNNGV. Trimming removed 0 bases from V and 2 bases from J, with 8 bases in between. CDR3 length equals 14 residues. CDR3: CASSLDNRAYEQYF. The CDR3 region has the DNA TGTGCCAGCAGCTTAGATAACAGGGCCTACGAGCAGTACTTC.

The V call is TRBV7-2, the J call TRBJ2-7; the D gene is possibly TRBD2 (6 bases). Germline V gives CDR1 SGHTA, CDR2 FQGNSA. CDR3 size: 16 residues. The germline V and J ends were trimmed by 2 bases and 0 bases, with 14 bases remaining between them. CDR3 coding DNA: TGTGCCAGCAGCTTAACAAGCGGGCATAGCTCCTACGAGCAGTACTTC. Encoded protein: CASSLTSGHSSYEQYF.

The chain carries TRBV27 and TRBJ1-4; D might be TRBD1 (6 bases). This CDR3 has 15 residues. Germline lookup yields CDR1 MNHEY and CDR2 SMNVEV (reference sequence). V lost 1 base, J lost 8 bases, and 14 bases lay in between. CDR3 region: CASSLFGGPGEKLFF. CDR3 in DNA: TGTGCCAGCAGTTTATTTGGGGGGCCGGGAGAAAAACTGTTTTTT.

The rearrangement uses TRBV7-8 and TRBJ2-7; D possibly corresponds to TRBD1 (6 bases). CDR3 length: 15 residues. Trimming stripped 0 bases from V and 1 base from J, with 10 bases between. The germline V gene has CDR1 SGHVS and CDR2 FQNEAQ. The CDR3 here is CASSLAQGLSYEQYF. The CDR3 DNA follows: TGTGCCAGCAGCTTAGCGCAGGGGCTTTCCTACGAGCAGTACTTC.

CDR3 amino acids: CASSQQGAANTGELFF. The CDR3, as DNA: TGTGCCAGCAGCCAACAGGGTGCGGCGAACACCGGGGAGCTGTTTTTT. This sequence joins TRBV7-7 and TRBJ2-2; possible D gene TRBD1, 6 bases. This CDR3 is 16 amino acids long. V lost 5 bases and J lost 0, with 13 bases in between. Germline V gene lookup returns CDR1 SSHAT and CDR2 FNYEAQ (reference sequence).

In nucleotides, the CDR3 is TGTGCCAGCAGTGATCATCTAGCTGAGCAGTTCTTC. This encodes CASSDHLAEQFF. V is TRBV2 and J is TRBJ2-1; D may be TRBD2 (5 bases). V gave up 3 bases and J gave up 9 bases, with 9 bases separating them. CDR3 length equals 12 residues. Germline lookup yields CDR1 SNHLY and CDR2 FYNNEI. Filled out from reference TRBV2 and TRBJ2-1, the complete variable domain reads EPEVTQTPSHQVTQMGQEVILRCVPISNHLYFYWYRQILGQKVEFLVSFYNNEISEKSEIFDDQFSVERPDGSNFTLKIRSTKLEDSAMYFCASSDHLAEQFFGPGTRLTVL.

V is TRBV6-2 or TRBV6-3 and J is TRBJ1-4; 7 nucleotides align to TRBD1. Germline V gene lookup returns CDR1 MNHEY and CDR2 SVGEGT. This CDR3 spans 18 amino acids. The J segment lost 5 bases and the V segment lost 2 bases, leaving 14 bases of the junction unmatched. The CDR3 loop reads CASSYVLGDRELNEKLFF. Here the CDR3 DNA reads TGTGCCAGCAGTTACGTCTTGGGTGACAGGGAGTTAAATGAAAAACTGTTTTTT.

The V call is TRBV15, the J call TRBJ1-3; no clear D. Per germline, CDR1 LNHNV and CDR2 YYDKDF (reference sequence). V gave up 0 bases and J gave up 0 bases, with 6 bases separating them. The CDR3 totals 15 residues. The CDR3 bases are TGTGCCACCAGCAGAGAGGATTTCTCTGGAAACACCATATATTTT. Translated: CATSREDFSGNTIYF.

V and J are TRBV24-1 and TRBJ2-5, with D possibly being TRBD1 (5 bases). Germline CDR1 is KGHDR and CDR2 is SFDVKD. V gave up 0 bases and J gave up 2 bases, with 9 bases separating them. The CDR3 is made up of 15 amino acids. This CDR3 is CATSDLGAGQETQYF. The DNA for the CDR3 is TGTGCCACCAGTGATTTGGGGGCTGGACAAGAGACCCAGTACTTC.